This paragraph reports one T cell receptor (beta chain). The repertoire was sequenced with immunoSEQ multiplex PCR; TCRdb's copy has only in-frame clones and lacks some. The sample includes some 640,000 clones, more than 75% of them seen just once. This record belongs to a study of shared T cell receptors in the human thymus. Germline trimming cut 0 bases from V and 1 base from J; bases unmatched to any gene: 12. Germline CDR1 SGHNT, CDR2 YYREEE (reference sequence). The length of the CDR3 is 18 residues. These same data were also listed under a study on human thymus T cells. Turning to that study: Serving as donors were healthy Finnish infants, each of whom was having open corrective surgery for congenital heart defects. It was from resections taken during corrective heart surgery that the thymus tissue came. Thymic and blood repertoires showed apparently biased V and J gene usage.

V usage is TRBV5-4 and J usage is TRBJ1-1, with 7 bases matching TRBD1. Sequenced material: thymocytes. The receptor comes from a boy under two years old with a congenital heart defect. The CDR3 loop is CASSLGQPSRGKNTEAFF. The CDR3 DNA reads TGTGCCAGCAGCTTGGGACAGCCTAGCAGGGGGAAGAACACTGAAGCTTTCTTT. Drawing the rest from reference TRBV5-4 and TRBJ1-1, the complete variable domain is ETGVTQSPTHLIKTRGQQVTLRCSSQSGHNTVSWYQQALGQGPQFIFQYYREEENGRGNFPPRFSGLQFPNYSSELNVNALELDDSALYLCASSLGQPSRGKNTEAFFGQGTRLTVV.